The clone carrying this TCR beta chain appeared once. Its antigen is not known. This sample was included in a study of blood T cells in healthy people across ages. Overall study results and limits: A strong correlation was seen between TCR beta diversity and naive T cell percentage.

Alongside a J-beta primer mix, a sample-barcoded 5' primer served in a second PCR lasting about 7 to 11 cycles. MiXCR, run by TCRdb on the 5' RACE reads, gives a single entry per CDR3 protein. The top ten clones hold 6.7% of a sample with roughly 1,300,000 distinct CDR3 sequences, 59% of them seen once. Caucasian individuals from Russia who were healthy and aged roughly 6 to 90 acted as donors. Germline-derived CDR1 and CDR2 are SGHTA and FQGNSA. The CDR3 covers 18 residues. V was pared by 0 bases and J by 6 bases, with 13 bases of the junction left unmatched. V usage is TRBV7-2 and J usage is TRBJ2-1, with TRBD2 matching over 8 bases. Sequencing was done on a sample of blood. The clonotype was recovered from a young man in good health. The CDR3 DNA sequence: TGTGCCAGCAGCTTAGCGCTCACGTCGGGGGGGCGTAGCAATGAGCAGTTCTTC. It specifies CASSLALTSGGRSNEQFF.